This passage covers 21 T cell receptor beta chains from one sample sequenced in a study of control samples from healthy donors and cancer patients. Clones were sequenced by immunoSEQ multiplex PCR, and TCRdb holds only the in-frame ones, with some missing. This table has under 300,000 clones, around 80% appearing once. Sample: PBMCs. The source of these receptors is a woman aged 55-70 years with lung cancer.

The rearrangement links TRBV5-1 to TRBJ2-1; unclear D gene. The CDR3 length is 16 residues. Germline V lookup: CDR1 SGHRS, CDR2 YFSETQ. V was shortened by 4 bases and J by 4 bases, with 18 bases between the two germline ends. The CDR3 DNA reads as TGCGCCAGCAGCCTTTCAGTAGGCGGAAAATACAATGAGCAGTTCTTC. It yields the protein CASSLSVGGKYNEQFF.

The chain couples TRBV7-2 to TRBJ2-7; D is possibly TRBD1 (5 bases). From germline, CDR1 is SGHTA and CDR2 FQGNSA. The CDR3 consists of 12 residues. Trimming left V 7 bases short and J 5 bases short, with 12 bases between. The DNA for the CDR3 is TGTGCCAGCACCGTACTCAGGGACGAGCAGTACTTC. It specifies CASTVLRDEQYF.

This clone came up once. The V and J genes are TRBV9 and TRBJ1-2; D unclear. CDR3 length: 11 amino acids. In germline, CDR1 is SGDLS, CDR2 YYNGEE. The V and J ends lost 3 bases and 5 bases respectively, with 5 bases between them. The CDR3 loop reads CASSEGYGYTF. The CDR3 bases are TGTGCCAGCAGCGAGGGTTATGGCTACACCTTC.

The count of this clone is one. The chain recombines TRBV6-1 with TRBJ2-3; D may correspond to TRBD1 or TRBD2 (6 bases each). The CDR3 spans 14 residues. V was pared by 2 bases and J by 5 bases, with 11 bases between. CDR1 and CDR2 from the germline V gene are MNHNS and SASEGT. The DNA of the CDR3 is TGTGCCAGCAGTGAAAGGGGGGATAGAGATACGCAGTATTTT. It encodes CASSERGDRDTQYF.

The chain links TRBV28 to TRBJ2-3; D might be TRBD2 (5 bases). V was cut by 4 bases and J by 5 bases, with 22 bases left in between. CDR1 is MDHEN and CDR2 is SYDVKM in the germline V gene. This CDR3 comprises 17 residues. The CDR3 DNA reads as TGTGCCAGCAGTTCTCCTGGAGTAGCGCGAGACGGAGATACGCAGTATTTT. Translating gives CASSSPGVARDGDTQYF.

The chain has TRBV7-2 and TRBJ2-1; D uncertain. CDR1 SGHTA and CDR2 FQGNSA come from the germline V gene. CDR3 length: 15 residues. The germline V and J ends were trimmed by 0 bases and 6 bases, with 12 bases remaining between them. The CDR3 spells CASSLATLLGNEQFF. The CDR3 coding sequence is TGTGCCAGCAGCTTAGCAACTTTACTGGGCAATGAGCAGTTCTTC.

The rearrangement links TRBV2 to TRBJ2-2; D gene ambiguous. Germline loops: CDR1 SNHLY, CDR2 FYNNEI. The germline V and J ends were trimmed by 2 bases and 0 bases, with 7 bases remaining between them. The CDR3 extends over 15 amino acids. The CDR3 DNA sequence: TGTGCCAGCAGTGAACACGGTGCGAACACCGGGGAGCTGTTTTTT. Translating gives CASSEHGANTGELFF.

This chain joins TRBV2 and TRBJ2-1; either TRBD1 or TRBD2 may supply D (5 bases each). Germline assignment: CDR1 SNHLY and CDR2 FYNNEI. The CDR3 length is 16 residues. V lost 3 bases, J lost 5 bases, and 17 bases lay in between. CDR3 loop: CASSDPGRQGDNEQFF. In DNA form, the CDR3 reads TGTGCCAGCAGTGACCCCGGACGGCAGGGAGACAATGAGCAGTTCTTC.

This clone showed up many times. Other DNA sequences in the same sample also yield this CDR3. The chain uses TRBV6-5 and TRBJ2-1; no clear D gene. Germline V gene data show CDR1 as MNHEY and CDR2 as SVGAGI. This CDR3 spans 16 amino acids. V lost 3 bases, J lost 0 bases, and 12 bases lay in between. CDR3 sequence (DNA): TGTGCCAGCAGTTATCGGCGCCCGAGCTCCTACAATGAGCAGTTCTTC. Translation gives CASSYRRPSSYNEQFF.

This chain uses TRBV7-2 with TRBJ1-1; D is unresolved. The CDR3 sequence is 13 residues long. Per germline, CDR1 SGHTA and CDR2 FQGNSA. V lost 1 base and J 9 bases, leaving 12 bases between the germline ends. CDR3 coding DNA: TGTGCCAGCAGCTTAGAGCTGGCCAACCAAGCTTTCTTT. Translation gives CASSLELANQAFF.

This rearrangement joins TRBV15 to TRBJ2-7; D is unclear. The CDR3 spans 14 residues. The V end lost 0 bases, the J end lost 4 bases, and 10 bases lay between the germline ends. CDR1 is LNHNV, CDR2 YYDKDF, per germline (reference sequence). Written as DNA, the CDR3 is TGTGCCACCAGCAGAGATCGTTTGGGTTACGAGCAGTACTTC. Translation: CATSRDRLGYEQYF.

In this sample, this clone turned up a few times. Other DNA sequences from this sample encode an identical CDR3 as well. The chain employs TRBV6-5 and TRBJ1-5; 9 bases align to TRBD1. Trimming cost V 6 bases and J 4 bases; bases outside gene matches: 4. The CDR3 length is 14 residues. Germline-derived CDR1 and CDR2 are MNHEY and SVGAGI. CDR3 residues: CASSTGTGNQPQHF. CDR3 DNA sequence: TGTGCCAGCAGCACCGGGACAGGGAATCAGCCCCAGCATTTT.

The V call is TRBV4-2, the J call TRBJ2-3; TRBD2 matches at 7 bases. The length of the CDR3 is 16 residues. V gave up 2 bases and J gave up 2 bases; unmatched junction bases: 7. The germline gives CDR1 LGHNA, CDR2 YNFKEQ. Here the CDR3 DNA reads TGTGCCAGCAGCCAATTACAGAGCGGGGACACAGATACGCAGTATTTT. Its protein is CASSQLQSGDTDTQYF.

V is TRBV6-2 or TRBV6-3 and J is TRBJ2-5; perhaps TRBD1 as D (6 bases). Germline-derived CDR1 and CDR2 are MNHEY and SVGEGT. Deletions cut 2 bases from V and 7 bases from J, with 11 bases between. This CDR3 has 13 residues. CDR3 DNA sequence: TGTGCCAGCAGTTACCAGGGGTCGGCGACCCAGTACTTC. Residues: CASSYQGSATQYF.

V usage is TRBV2 and J usage is TRBJ2-2; the D is unclear. This CDR3 has 14 residues. The ends were cut back, 4 bases at V and 4 bases at J, with 10 bases in the middle. The germline CDR1 and CDR2 sequences are SNHLY and FYNNEI. CDR3 nucleotide sequence: TGTGCCAGCAGTGCGGGCCCTGGCACCGGGGAGCTGTTTTTT. Protein: CASSAGPGTGELFF.

V usage is TRBV7-9 and J usage is TRBJ1-2; D is unclear. Trimming left V 0 bases short and J 9 bases short, with 8 bases between. Germline V gives CDR1 SEHNR, CDR2 FQNEAQ (reference sequence). This CDR3 is built from 12 residues. CDR3 DNA: TGTGCCAGCAGCTTAGCCCCCACCAGCTACACCTTC. This codes for CASSLAPTSYTF.

The chain joins TRBV28 to TRBJ1-2, with 11 bases that match TRBD1. The CDR3 consists of 15 residues. Trimming cost V 7 bases and J 4 bases; bases outside gene matches: 8. CDR1 is MDHEN, CDR2 SYDVKM, per germline. The DNA of the CDR3 is TGTGCCAGCATCACCGGGACAGGGGGAGTCTATGGCTACACCTTC. Its translation: CASITGTGGVYGYTF.

Remarks on this clone: A much larger clone is a single base away; this may be a read error. The CDR3 bases are TGTGCCAGCAGGGCAAGACAAGGCCAGCCCCAGCATTTT. Translation gives CASRARQGQPQHF. This chain links TRBV6-8 with TRBJ1-5, with D unclear. Germline values: CDR1 MNHGY, CDR2 SAAAGT. This CDR3 region has 13 residues. The ends were cut back, 6 bases at V and 7 bases at J, with 13 bases in the middle.

This clone was recorded at least ten times. CDR3 bases: TGTGCCAGCAGCCAAGAACCGGGACAGGGCACTGAAGCTTTCTTT. It encodes CASSQEPGQGTEAFF. The chain has TRBV4-2 and TRBJ1-1, with 9 nucleotides matching TRBD1. Per the germline V gene, CDR1 is LGHNA and CDR2 is YNFKEQ. This CDR3 spans 15 amino acids. The ends lost 0 bases at V and 4 bases at J; junction bases unmatched: 3.

V is TRBV3-1 (or the pseudogene TRBV3-2) and J is TRBJ1-1; TRBD1 might be the D (6 bases). The CDR3 length is 14 residues. The V gene's germline CDR1 is LGHDT and CDR2 YNNKEL (reference sequence). V dropped 3 bases and J dropped 11 bases, with 19 bases sitting between them. CDR3 sequence (DNA): TGTGCCAGCAGCCAGAGTGGAGGGGGGCCCGGGGCTTTCTTT. Translated: CASSQSGGGPGAFF.

This clone occurred once. The sample holds other DNA sequences that translate to the same CDR3. This chain joins TRBV7-9 and TRBJ1-1, with no clear D. Looked up from germline, CDR1 is SEHNR and CDR2 is FQNEAQ (reference sequence). This CDR3 spans 15 amino acids. V lost 5 bases and J lost 1, with 14 bases in between. CDR3 nucleotide sequence: TGTGCCAGCAGCCTCGACGGGCGGCCGAACACTGAAGCTTTCTTT. Protein: CASSLDGRPNTEAFF.